One sample yielded the 22 T cell receptor beta chains listed below, sequenced in a study of low-dose radiotherapy and immunotherapy resistance in tumors. Noted time point: before trial treatment. TRAV- and TRBV-specific primers, spanning alpha and beta chains, primed first-strand cDNA. Over 20 PCR cycles, TCRs were amplified from a constant-region primer and V-primer adapter. TCRdb analysed the reads with MiXCR anew, one entry per CDR3 protein. The table records 35,000 to 50,000 distinct CDR3 sequences, roughly a third of them present only once. The material sequenced was PBMCs, taken before treatment. Every receptor here comes from a male donor with gallbladder cancer.

This clonotype was observed many times. The CDR3 DNA is TGCGCCAGTCCGGGACTAGCGGGGGGGACGCGGGAGCAGTACTTC. It is translated as CASPGLAGGTREQYF. The chain uses TRBV10-1 and TRBJ2-7; 16 nucleotides line up with TRBD2. The V and J ends lost 9 bases and 7 bases, in that order; junction bases with no gene match: 9. The CDR3 totals 15 residues. Germline-derived CDR1 and CDR2 are WNHNN and SYGVQD (reference sequence).

This rearrangement joins TRBV5-1 to TRBJ1-4, with 7 bases that match TRBD1. With V trimmed by 4 bases and J by 0 bases, 6 bases remained unmatched. The CDR3 is 16 amino acids. In germline, CDR1 is SGHRS, CDR2 YFSETQ. The CDR3 is CASSEGTASTNEKLFF. In DNA, the CDR3 is TGCGCCAGCAGCGAAGGGACAGCCTCAACTAATGAAAAACTGTTTTTT.

The chain joins TRBV29-1 to TRBJ1-6; D is unresolved. This CDR3 contains 17 residues. The germline gives CDR1 SQVTM, CDR2 ANQGSEA. V dropped 8 bases and J dropped 5 bases, with 25 bases sitting between them. The CDR3 DNA reads as TGCAGCCCTCTAAGCCCTAGGACGCGAGCCGATAATTCACCCCTCCACTTT. Protein product: CSPLSPRTRADNSPLHF.

This clonotype was recorded at least ten times. V and J are TRBV7-7 and TRBJ2-5; 7 bases line up with TRBD1. CDR1 is SSHAT and CDR2 is FNYEAQ in the germline V gene (reference sequence). J lost 5 bases, V lost 5 bases, and 5 bases had no gene match. This CDR3 is 13 amino acids long. In DNA form, the CDR3 reads TGTGCCAGCAGCATGGACAGGACGGAGACCCAGTACTTC. This encodes CASSMDRTETQYF.

This clonotype has only a few counts. In nucleotides, the CDR3 is TGTGCCAGCAGCATCGGAGGGGGGAAGAACACCGGGGAGCTGTTTTTT. Its translation is CASSIGGGKNTGELFF. The rearrangement joins TRBV7-2 to TRBJ2-2; the D call may be TRBD1 or TRBD2 (6 bases each). Germline lookup yields CDR1 SGHTA and CDR2 FQGNSA. V lost 5 bases and J 1 base, leaving 14 bases between the germline ends. The CDR3 covers 16 residues.

CDR3 bases: TGTGCCAGCAGTTTAGCGTTCCGCGCTGGTGAGCAGTTCTTC. It specifies CASSLAFRAGEQFF. The chain recombines TRBV12-3 or TRBV12-4 with TRBJ2-1; D gene uncertain. The germline V and J ends were trimmed by 0 bases and 9 bases, with 12 bases remaining between them. The CDR3 contains 14 residues.

This CDR3 reads CSVESGVQEQYF. CDR3 DNA sequence: TGCAGCGTTGAGTCCGGGGTGCAAGAGCAGTACTTC. The chain is built from TRBV29-1 and TRBJ2-7; possibly TRBD2 for D (5 bases). The V gene lost 3 bases and the J gene lost 7 bases, with 13 bases spanning the gap. There are 12 residues in the CDR3. Germline lookup yields CDR1 SQVTM and CDR2 ANQGSEA.

The rearrangement uses TRBV3-1 and TRBJ2-2; 7 bases are shared with TRBD2. This CDR3 contains 16 residues. Germline CDR1 reads LGHDT; CDR2 reads YNNKEL (reference sequence). The V gene end was trimmed by 8 bases and the J gene end by 4 bases; junction bases not matched to a gene: 13. The CDR3 spells CASVSRELSGTGELFF. CDR3 nucleotides: TGTGCCAGCGTCTCGCGGGAGTTGTCCGGCACCGGGGAGCTGTTTTTT.

At least ten counts were recorded for this clonotype. The gene calls are TRBV5-4 and TRBJ2-2; 8 positions agree with TRBD1. The CDR3 spans 17 residues. V dropped 0 bases and J dropped 4; count of bases not matched to a gene: 8. CDR1 SGHNT and CDR2 YYREEE come from the germline V gene (reference sequence). This CDR3 is CASSLGGGQGVTGELFF. DNA of the CDR3: TGTGCCAGCAGCTTGGGGGGCGGACAGGGAGTCACCGGGGAGCTGTTTTTT.

This clonotype was seen many times. The V call is TRBV29-1, the J call TRBJ2-7; TRBD1 or TRBD2 may be the D gene (5 bases each). Germline CDR1 is SQVTM and CDR2 is ANQGSEA. This CDR3 is built from 14 residues. V was shortened by 6 bases and J by 3 bases, with 18 bases between the two germline ends. DNA of the CDR3: TGCAGCGTGACAAGGGACGACCGAAGCTACGAGCAGTACTTC. Its translation: CSVTRDDRSYEQYF.

In its sample, this clonotype was seen many times. The chain links TRBV30 to TRBJ2-6, with D unresolved. The CDR3 runs to 14 residues. Germline assignment: CDR1 GTSNPN and CDR2 SVGIG (reference sequence). With 0 bases removed from V and 1 base from J, the gap between germline ends came to 4 bases. CDR3 residues: CAWSVLSGANVLTF. The CDR3 DNA reads TGTGCCTGGAGTGTACTATCTGGGGCCAACGTCCTGACTTTC. The full variable domain, in which reference TRBV30 and TRBJ2-6 provide the parts outside the CDR3, is SQTIHQWPATLVQPVGSPLSLECTVEGTSNPNLYWYRQAAGRGLQLLFYSVGIGQISSEVPQNLSASRPQDRQFILSSKKLLLSDSGFYLCAWSVLSGANVLTFGAGSRLTVL.

This clonotype has at least ten counts. The CDR3 reads CASSEGRVRPYEQYF. The CDR3 nucleotides are TGTGCCAGCAGTGAAGGACGAGTCCGACCCTACGAGCAGTACTTC. The J gene is TRBJ2-7, the V gene TRBV2, with D unresolved. The V gene's germline CDR1 is SNHLY and CDR2 FYNNEI. Deletions cut 1 base from V and 2 bases from J, with 12 bases between. This CDR3 comprises 15 residues.

In its sample, this clonotype was seen many times. The gene calls are TRBV29-1 and TRBJ2-1, with D hard to call. Germline V CDR1 and CDR2: SQVTM, ANQGSEA. The CDR3 runs to 14 residues. The germline V and J ends were trimmed by 5 bases and 0 bases, with 11 bases remaining between them. The CDR3 region has the DNA TGCAGCGTTCTCTCCCGAAGCTCCTACAATGAGCAGTTCTTC. Translating it yields CSVLSRSSYNEQFF.

This clonotype counts as medium-sized (0.01 to 0.1%). The J gene is TRBJ2-5, the V gene TRBV28; maybe TRBD1 (5 bases). V lost 11 bases, J lost 5 bases, and 6 bases lay in between. The CDR3 covers 9 residues. Germline values: CDR1 MDHEN, CDR2 SYDVKM. DNA of the CDR3: TGTGCCTCAGGGGAGACCCAGTACTTC. This translates into CASGETQYF.

CDR3 amino acids: CASSSRSGRLQHF. The CDR3 DNA follows: TGTGCCAGCAGCTCCAGATCAGGGAGGCTCCAGCATTTT. The chain couples TRBV5-6 to TRBJ1-5; tentatively, D is TRBD1 (5 bases). CDR1 is SGHDT, CDR2 YYEEEE, per germline. This CDR3 has 13 residues. The germline V and J ends were trimmed by 3 bases and 12 bases, with 16 bases remaining between them.

This clonotype was counted many times. V gene TRBV19 combines with J gene TRBJ1-2; D is undetermined. Germline CDR1 is LNHDA and CDR2 is SQIVND (reference sequence). Between the trimmed V and J ends, which lost 5 bases and 4 bases, there was a span of 17 bases. The CDR3 contains 15 residues. DNA of the CDR3: TGTGCCAGTAGTGACCCGGGAAAAGAAGTCTATGGCTACACCTTC. Amino acids: CASSDPGKEVYGYTF.

The CDR3 reads CASRGTGGFDTQYF. As DNA, the CDR3 is TGCGCCAGCAGGGGGACAGGGGGCTTTGATACGCAGTATTTT. V is TRBV5-1 and J is TRBJ2-3; 12 bases are shared with TRBD1. The CDR3 is 14 amino acids. CDR1 and CDR2 (germline): SGHRS, YFSETQ. V trimming: 5 bases; J trimming: 6 bases; junction bases outside the gene matches: 4.

This clonotype has at least ten counts. The V call is TRBV5-5, the J call TRBJ1-6; D uncertain. V shed 1 base and J shed 8 bases, with 10 bases lying between them. This CDR3 is 14 amino acids long. Germline V lookup: CDR1 SGHKS, CDR2 YYEKEE (reference sequence). CDR3 in amino acids: CASSLRRQYSPLHF. CDR3 in DNA: TGTGCCAGCAGCTTGAGGCGGCAGTATTCACCCCTCCACTTT.

The chain carries TRBV11-1 and TRBJ2-1; D is perhaps TRBD2 (6 bases). This CDR3 is 15 amino acids long. The V end lost 3 bases, the J end lost 5 bases, and 14 bases lay between the germline ends. Germline-derived CDR1 and CDR2 are SGHAT and FQDESV (reference sequence). The CDR3 region has the DNA TGTGCCAGCAGCTTCCACGGGAGTAACGACAATGAGCAGTTCTTC. Encoded protein: CASSFHGSNDNEQFF.

The V gene is TRBV6-2 or TRBV6-3, the J gene TRBJ1-1; D unresolved. Germline assignment: CDR1 MNHEY and CDR2 SVGEGT. The CDR3 spans 14 residues. V was clipped by 4 bases and J by 4 bases, with 13 bases between them. CDR3 in amino acids: CASSSPPGGTEAFF. CDR3 bases: TGTGCCAGCAGTTCTCCCCCCGGAGGCACTGAAGCTTTCTTT.

To note about this clonotype: This probably arose from a read error, given a far larger clone one base away. The V and J genes are TRBV28 and TRBJ2-1; the D is unclear. The CDR3 loop spans 12 amino acids. Germline CDR1 MDHEN, CDR2 SYDVKM. Trimming stripped 3 bases from V and 13 bases from J, with 13 bases between. In DNA, the CDR3 is TGTGCCAGCAGTTTGCCCAAAGAGACCCAGTTCTTC. This sequence encodes CASSLPKETQFF.

This clonotype is medium-sized within its sample. The V gene is TRBV28, the J gene TRBJ1-5; 7 bases agree with TRBD1. Germline V lookup: CDR1 MDHEN, CDR2 SYDVKM. CDR3 length: 17 residues. With 7 bases clipped from V and 2 bases from J, the junction kept 14 bases outside the gene matches. CDR3 in amino acids: CASTRLGHGQGNQPQHF. The CDR3 nucleotides read TGTGCCAGCACCCGTCTCGGCCACGGACAGGGCAATCAGCCCCAGCATTTT.